The TCR beta chain under discussion was sequenced for a study of T-cell reconstitution after alpha-beta-depleted transplantation in children (dated by TCRdb to the mid-2010s). With regard to the full study: Using TCR repertoire profiling, the study followed T-cell immune reconstitution in a quantitative way in children after TCRalphabeta/CD19-depleted allogeneic hematopoietic cell transplantation.

Relative to germline, V is 4 bases shorter and J is 2 bases shorter, with 13 bases between their ends. From cysteine to phenylalanine, the CDR3 is 14 amino acids long. The retained sequence is limited to the CDR3, 42 bases, with the frame set at the first base. Per the germline V gene, SGHRS is the CDR1 and YFSETQ is the CDR2. Broader findings and caveats from the paper: Hyperexpanded clone frequencies declined over subsequent months; after one year, T-cell counts and TCRbeta diversity were mostly attributed to newly produced T cells. In some patients, high TCRbeta diversity at day 60 was attributed to recipient T cells and intrathymic progenitors that had survived conditioning. The apparently early alphabetaT-cell count recovery about two months after transplant was reportedly dependent on only several hundred rapidly expanded clones derived from non-depleted graft cells.

This clonotype has at least ten counts. This receptor's antigen is unknown. Base quality data are lacking; no much larger clone is found one base away. The receptor library was made with PCR. The instrument was an Illumina HiSeq 2500. TCR libraries were prepared with molecular barcoding, using unique molecular identifiers to normalize TCRbeta repertoire quantification. In TCRdb, the public reads were trimmed at Q25 with fastp and aligned with MiXCR, with productive beta chains retained. Each CDR3 protein gets just one entry, which takes the most common genes and DNA from the rows behind it. The sample table shows 40,000 to 60,000 distinct CDR3 sequences, and approximately 8.7% are seen once. The biggest ten clones account for 27% of the sample. The label giving this sample's time point can be read as: day 60 (about 2 months) after transplantation. The sample's treatment or condition, from its label and the paper: allogeneic hematopoietic cell transplantation with graft depleted of TCRalphabeta T cells and CD19 B cells. The children who served as transplant recipients had been given grafts of TCRalphabeta/CD19-depleted allogeneic hematopoietic cells.

This sequence originates from a male patient aged 2 to 9 who had a stem cell transplant for chronic granulomatous disease, so the T cells may come from the graft donor. Specimen: PBMCs, mostly from graft donor cells, collected 60 days after TCRalphabeta/CD19-depleted stem cell transplant. This receptor chain uses TRBV5-1 and TRBJ2-7; TRBD1 is a weak D gene call, 6 bases matching. The DNA sequence is given as TGCGCCAGCAGCGAAGCCGGGACAACCTACGAGCAGTACTTC. Translated, this is CASSEAGTTYEQYF. The variable domain in full, with residues beyond the CDR3 obtained from the reference TRBV5-1 and TRBJ2-7 genes, is KAGVTQTPRYLIKTRGQQVTLSCSPISGHRSVSWYQQTPGQGLQFLFEYFSETQRNKGNFPGRFSGRQFSNSRSEMNVSTLELGDSALYLCASSEAGTTYEQYFGPGTRLTVT.